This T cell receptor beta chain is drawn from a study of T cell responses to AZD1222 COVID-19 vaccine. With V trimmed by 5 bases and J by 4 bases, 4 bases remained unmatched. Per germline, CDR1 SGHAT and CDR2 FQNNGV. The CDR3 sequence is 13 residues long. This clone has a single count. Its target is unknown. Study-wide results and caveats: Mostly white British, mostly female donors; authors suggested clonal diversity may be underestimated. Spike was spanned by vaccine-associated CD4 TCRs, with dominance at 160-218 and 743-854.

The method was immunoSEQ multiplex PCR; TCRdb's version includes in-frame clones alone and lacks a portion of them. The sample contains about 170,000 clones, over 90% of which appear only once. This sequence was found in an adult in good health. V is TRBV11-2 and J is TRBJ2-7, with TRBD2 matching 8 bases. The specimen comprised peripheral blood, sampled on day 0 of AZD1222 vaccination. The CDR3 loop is CASSQGLGYEQYF. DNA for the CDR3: TGTGCCAGCAGCCAGGGACTAGGGTACGAGCAGTACTTC.